These 24 T cell receptor beta chains share one sample of origin, sequenced in a study of OX40 agonist ivuxolimab in advanced cancers. Data came from immunoSEQ multiplex PCR; TCRdb stores just in-frame clones and leaves some out. The data show tens of thousands of clones, approximately 84% seen once. The sequencing used CD4+ or CD8+ T cells sorted from blood, collected in a trial of the OX40 agonist ivuxolimab. Receptors originate from an adult with an advanced solid tumor such as melanoma, head and neck, liver or kidney cancer.

DNA of the CDR3: TGTGCCAGCAGTGTCGAGCAGTACTTC. It codes for CASSVEQYF. The chain links TRBV25-1 to TRBJ2-7; D unclear. V was shortened by 4 bases and J by 6 bases, with 1 base between the two germline ends. Germline values: CDR1 MGHDK, CDR2 SYGVNS. The CDR3 loop spans 9 amino acids.

The rearrangement uses TRBV7-9 and TRBJ2-2; D assignment may be TRBD1 or TRBD2 (5 bases each). The germline V and J ends were trimmed by 6 bases and 3 bases, with 14 bases remaining between them. The CDR3 is 15 amino acids. Germline V gene sequence: CDR1 SEHNR, CDR2 FQNEAQ (reference sequence). The DNA of the CDR3 is TGTGCCAGCAGTTCCGGGACCTCGGACACCGGGGAGCTGTTTTTT. It is translated as CASSSGTSDTGELFF.

This sequence joins TRBV18 and TRBJ2-2; tentatively, D is TRBD2 (5 bases). CDR3 length equals 14 residues. Trimming took 3 bases from V and 5 from J, leaving 10 bases between them. The germline CDR1 and CDR2 sequences are KGHSH and LQKENI. CDR3 residues: CASSPEGLTGELFF. The CDR3 nucleotides are TGTGCCAGCTCACCCGAGGGTCTAACCGGGGAGCTGTTTTTT.

With regard to this clone: The same CDR3 is also encoded by other DNA sequences in this sample. The chain is built from TRBV6-5 and TRBJ2-3; D gene uncertain. Germline lookup yields CDR1 MNHEY and CDR2 SVGAGI. V lost 0 bases and J 1 base, leaving 2 bases between the germline ends. The CDR3 spans 13 residues. CDR3 DNA: TGTGCCAGCAGTTACTCCGGCACAGATACGCAGTATTTT. It translates to CASSYSGTDTQYF.

Concerning this clone itself: The junction and the germline gene differ at one end; a read error may be behind it. The CDR3 spells CAWSVGTPGNTIYF. In DNA form, the CDR3 reads TGTGCCTGGAGTGTAGGGACACCTGGGAACACCATATATTTT. This chain links TRBV30 with TRBJ1-3; a weak D match, TRBD1 (6 bases). CDR3 length: 14 residues. Germline assignment: CDR1 GTSNPN and CDR2 SVGIG (reference sequence). Filled out from reference TRBV30 and TRBJ1-3, the complete variable domain reads SQTIHQWPATLVQPVGSPLSLECTVEGTSNPNLYWYRQAAGRGLQLLFYSVGIGQISSEVPQNLSASRPQDRQFILSSKKLLLSDSGFYLCAWSVGTPGNTIYFGEGSWLTVV.

The chain uses TRBV18 and TRBJ1-6, with 7 bases identical to TRBD1. Germline-derived CDR1 and CDR2 are KGHSH and LQKENI. The junction had 3 bases not matched to a gene; V was cut back by 2 bases and J by 5 bases. The CDR3 contains 15 residues. The CDR3 spells CASSPRQGNNSPLHF. Here the CDR3 DNA reads TGTGCCAGCTCACCAAGACAGGGAAATAATTCACCCCTCCACTTT.

The rearrangement uses TRBV18 and TRBJ1-1, with D perhaps TRBD1 (5 bases). Germline V gene sequence: CDR1 KGHSH, CDR2 LQKENI. Trimming pared 0 bases from V and 5 bases from J, leaving 19 bases between. The CDR3 loop spans 17 amino acids. CDR3 in amino acids: CASSPPGGASGGTEAFF. CDR3 sequence (DNA): TGTGCCAGCTCACCACCGGGAGGCGCCTCGGGGGGGACTGAAGCTTTCTTT.

The chain joins TRBV11-2 to TRBJ1-1; tentative D call: TRBD1 (6 bases). Germline CDR1 reads SGHAT; CDR2 reads FQNNGV. There are 14 residues in the CDR3. Trimming shortened V by 6 bases and J by 6 bases, and 17 bases separated the two germline ends. The CDR3 bases are TGTGCCAGCAGGTCACAGGGTCTTAGGTCTGAAGCTTTCTTT. This translates into CASRSQGLRSEAFF.

The chain uses TRBV18 and TRBJ2-2, with 9 bases identical to TRBD1. V shed 4 bases, J shed 5 bases, and the junction held 5 bases outside the gene matches. The CDR3 sequence is 15 residues long. Germline V gene data show CDR1 as KGHSH and CDR2 as LQKENI. For the CDR3, the DNA is TGTGCCAGCTCACGCCTTGGGACAGGGACCGGGGAGCTGTTTTTT. Translated, it gives CASSRLGTGTGELFF.

A few counts support this clone. The rearrangement links TRBV2 to TRBJ1-1; D remains unclear. Per the germline V gene, CDR1 is SNHLY and CDR2 is FYNNEI. The ends were cut back, 6 bases at V and 7 bases at J, with 9 bases in the middle. This CDR3 has 11 amino acids. CDR3 DNA: TGTGCCAGCAGCCCTCAGTATGAAGCTTTCTTT. Its translation is CASSPQYEAFF.

The chain joins TRBV6-5 to TRBJ2-3, with a tentative D call TRBD1 (5 bases). Germline lookup yields CDR1 MNHEY and CDR2 SVGAGI. V shed 0 bases and J shed 4 bases, with 11 bases lying between them. This CDR3 has 15 amino acids. CDR3 DNA sequence: TGTGCCAGCAGTTACTCCTACGACAGTTCAGATACGCAGTATTTT. This encodes CASSYSYDSSDTQYF.

The gene calls are TRBV18 and TRBJ1-3; D not certain. This CDR3 is built from 15 residues. Trimming shortened V by 2 bases and J by 0 bases, and 8 bases separated the two germline ends. In germline, CDR1 is KGHSH, CDR2 LQKENI. The CDR3 protein is CASSPADYSGNTIYF. In nucleotides, the CDR3 is TGTGCCAGCTCACCAGCGGACTACTCTGGAAACACCATATATTTT. The full variable domain, completed using reference TRBV18 and TRBJ1-3, is NAGVMQNPRHLVRRRGQEARLRCSPMKGHSHVYWYRQLPEEGLKFMVYLQKENIIDESGMPKERFSAEFPKEGPSILRIQQVVRGDSAAYFCASSPADYSGNTIYFGEGSWLTVV.

V gene TRBV5-6 combines with J gene TRBJ1-2; 8 bases line up with TRBD1. Germline CDR1 is SGHDT and CDR2 is YYEEEE. The trim removed 3 bases at V and 6 bases at J, leaving 4 bases unmatched. The CDR3 spans 13 residues. The CDR3 is CASSWDRMHGYTF. DNA of the CDR3: TGTGCCAGCAGCTGGGACAGGATGCATGGCTACACCTTC.

The genes are TRBV5-1 and TRBJ2-1; 12 bases line up with TRBD2. The CDR3 is 17 residues long. With V trimmed by 4 bases and J by 1 base, 6 bases remained unmatched. Germline V gene data show CDR1 as SGHRS and CDR2 as YFSETQ. The CDR3 sequence is CASSVPSGGGSYNEQFF. The CDR3 DNA sequence: TGCGCCAGCAGCGTCCCTAGCGGGGGGGGATCCTACAATGAGCAGTTCTTC.

The gene calls are TRBV7-2 and TRBJ2-4; tentative D call: TRBD1 (5 bases). Trimming removed 5 bases at V and 8 bases at J, with 16 bases between. This CDR3 has 14 amino acids. Germline assignment: CDR1 SGHTA and CDR2 FQGNSA. CDR3 DNA: TGTGCCAGCAGCCCCGGACACCAAATTGACATTCAGTACTTC. Translated: CASSPGHQIDIQYF.

V is TRBV28 and J is TRBJ2-3; 8 nucleotides line up with TRBD1. This CDR3 comprises 15 residues. CDR1 and CDR2 from the germline V gene are MDHEN and SYDVKM. V lost 0 bases, J lost 3 bases, and 2 bases stayed unmatched. The CDR3 protein is CASSLWQGATDTQYF. Here the CDR3 DNA reads TGTGCCAGCAGTTTATGGCAGGGGGCGACAGATACGCAGTATTTT.

This clone was observed once. The genes are TRBV7-9 and TRBJ2-1; TRBD2 agrees at 14 bases. From germline, CDR1 is SEHNR and CDR2 FQNEAQ (reference sequence). There are 17 residues in the CDR3. Germline trimming cut 4 bases from V and 7 bases from J; bases unmatched to any gene: 9. The CDR3 bases are TGTGCCAGCAGCTCGCAAAGGGGACTAGCGGGAGTTAATGAGCAGTTCTTC. Protein product: CASSSQRGLAGVNEQFF.

The genes are TRBV6-6 and TRBJ2-7, with D possibly being TRBD2 (6 bases). From germline, CDR1 is MNHNY and CDR2 SVGAGI (reference sequence). The CDR3 is 13 amino acids. The CDR3 spells CALMRSGSDEQYF. CDR3 in DNA: TGTGCACTAATGAGATCCGGGAGCGACGAGCAGTACTTC.

The chain is built from TRBV7-8 and TRBJ2-5; D call uncertain. In germline, CDR1 is SGHVS, CDR2 FQNEAQ. The V end was cut by 3 bases, the J end by 1 base, with 9 bases between. The CDR3 runs to 14 residues. The CDR3 is CASSFSSLQETQYF. The CDR3 nucleotides read TGTGCCAGCAGCTTCTCGTCGCTCCAAGAGACCCAGTACTTC.

The chain combines TRBV20-1 with TRBJ2-1, with unresolved D. Trimming stripped 3 bases from V and 8 bases from J, with 8 bases between. CDR3 length: 11 amino acids. Germline V gives CDR1 DFQATT, CDR2 SNEGSKA (reference sequence). CDR3 loop: CSASLSDEQFF. As DNA, the CDR3 is TGCAGTGCTAGTCTGTCTGATGAGCAGTTCTTC.

The chain recombines TRBV14 with TRBJ2-7, with TRBD2 matching 7 bases. The germline V gene encodes CDR1 SGHDN and CDR2 FVKESK. V shed 1 base and J 2 bases; nucleotides not matched to a gene: 8. The CDR3 consists of 16 residues. CDR3 DNA sequence: TGTGCCAGCAGCCAAGGTATCGGGGGGTCCACCTACGAGCAGTACTTC. This sequence encodes CASSQGIGGSTYEQYF.

The chain couples TRBV29-1 to TRBJ1-1, with TRBD1 matching 7 bases. CDR3 size: 13 residues. CDR1 and CDR2 (germline): SQVTM, ANQGSEA. Trimming removed 4 bases from V and 0 bases from J; junction bases left unmatched: 2. This chain's CDR3 is CSVGGQMNTEAFF. The DNA of the CDR3 is TGCAGCGTTGGGGGACAGATGAACACTGAAGCTTTCTTT. The variable domain in full, completed from reference TRBV29-1 and TRBJ1-1, reads SAVISQKPSRDICQRGTSLTIQCQVDSQVTMMFWYRQQPGQSLTLIATANQGSEATYESGFVIDKFPISRPNLTFSTLTVSNMSPEDSSIYLCSVGGQMNTEAFFGQGTRLTVV.

This chain uses TRBV7-9 with TRBJ2-7, with 9 bases fitting TRBD1. CDR1 is SEHNR and CDR2 is FQNEAQ in the germline V gene (reference sequence). This CDR3 spans 14 amino acids. The trim removed 3 bases at V and 5 bases at J, leaving 5 bases unmatched. The CDR3 DNA follows: TGTGCCAGCAGCTTCTGGGACAGGGTCGACGAGCAGTACTTC. Its translation is CASSFWDRVDEQYF.

CDR3 DNA: TGTGCCAGCAGCCGGACACTGAACACTGAAGCTTTCTTT. This codes for CASSRTLNTEAFF. The chain has TRBV6-1 and TRBJ1-1, with a tentative D call TRBD1 (5 bases). Germline-derived CDR1 and CDR2 are MNHNS and SASEGT. The CDR3 runs 13 residues. Trimming cost V 6 bases and J 0 bases, with 8 bases left between them.